The TCR beta chain under discussion was sequenced for a study of shared clonotypes between healthy human individuals. Study-wide findings and caveats: Naive subsets typically showed greater estimated richness than memory subsets.

V lost 3 bases, J lost 4 bases, and 7 bases lay in between. The germline V gene has CDR1 KGHSH and CDR2 LQKENI. The CDR3 totals 12 residues. On this clone itself: Its specificity is unknown. The sample contains more than one DNA sequence encoding this CDR3.

Using roughly 180 ng DNA, some 30,000 T cell genomes, the sorted-subset replicate PCRs were run. Sequencing was performed with immunoSEQ multiplex PCR; in TCRdb, only in-frame clones are kept and a portion is missing. The sample holds around 2,000,000 clones; 85% to 95% are singletons and the top ten take 0.1% to 0.15%. Recent vaccinations or acute infections were absent in the healthy HIV-negative adult donors. The donor cohort consisted entirely of Caucasian adults residing in Nashville, Tennessee. The V and J genes are TRBV18 and TRBJ2-7; D may be TRBD2 (6 bases). The material sequenced was naive CD4+ T cells sorted from blood. Subset here: CD45RA+ positively selected. This sequence originates from a man younger than 35 in good health. The CDR3 DNA reads as TGTGCCAGCTCACCGGGGGGATACGAGCAGTACTTC. It translates to CASSPGGYEQYF.